Detailed here is one T cell receptor beta chain. Primers included in the PCR were 60 Vbeta and 13 Jbeta primers. Using immunoSEQ multiplex PCR, the repertoire was profiled, and TCRdb retains in-frame clones only, with some absent. The sample contains fewer than 150,000 clones, 80% of which appear only once. Healthy people donating bone marrow made up the donors. This entry comes from a study of cytomegalovirus exposure and HLA in healthy donors. The sequence came from a man between 45 and 60 years old in good health and CMV-seronegative. What was sequenced was PBMCs.

CDR3 nucleotide sequence: TGTGCCAGCAGCGTAGCACTAGCGGGGTTTAGCGAGCAGTACTTC. Its protein product is CASSVALAGFSEQYF. The chain recombines TRBV9 with TRBJ2-7, with 10 bases fitting TRBD2. Germline V gene data show CDR1 as SGDLS and CDR2 as YYNGEE. Trimming cost V 0 bases and J 6 bases; bases outside gene matches: 6. There are 15 residues in the CDR3.